The 2 T cell receptor beta chains presented below share a single source sample, sequenced in a study of long-term antiretroviral therapy in people with HIV (dated by TCRdb to the early 2020s). Sequencing of the TRB variable region was done with the immunoSEQ hsTCRB v3.0 assay at survey level resolution. TCRdb obtained this table from immuneACCESS and retained in-frame rearrangements with V and J assigned. These tables miss some clones; where compared with another copy, unresolved V genes account for less than half of the shortfall, and the remainder is unexplained. The table for this sample lists 20,000 to 25,000 clones; around 81% of them were counted only once. The ten top clones hold 7.2% of the sample. Sequenced here: unsorted PBMCs, sampled 1.5 years after starting antiretroviral therapy. The receptors shown here come from a young man with HIV.

This sequence joins TRBV30 and TRBJ2-4, with D perhaps matching TRBD1 (6 bases). Deletions cut 4 bases from V and 7 bases from J, with 17 bases between. CDR3 size: 14 residues. Germline V CDR1 and CDR2: GTSNPN, SVGIG (reference sequence). The DNA for the CDR3 is TGTGCCTGGACTGAGACAGGCATGGTTAACATTCAGTACTTC. This encodes CAWTETGMVNIQYF. Full variable domain (missing parts from reference TRBV30 and TRBJ2-4): SQTIHQWPATLVQPVGSPLSLECTVEGTSNPNLYWYRQAAGRGLQLLFYSVGIGQISSEVPQNLSASRPQDRQFILSSKKLLLSDSGFYLCAWTETGMVNIQYFGAGTRLSVL.

The chain combines TRBV28 with TRBJ1-5; no firm D call. This CDR3 region has 12 residues. V shed 6 bases and J shed 9 bases, with 12 bases lying between them. Germline V gives CDR1 MDHEN, CDR2 SYDVKM. The DNA of the CDR3 is TGTGCCAGCAGCCCTGGGAGGAGGCCCCAGCATTTT. Protein product: CASSPGRRPQHF.